Detailed here is one TCR beta chain. Its antigen is as yet unknown. Germline loops: CDR1 SGHTA, CDR2 FQGNSA. V dropped 5 bases and J dropped 5 bases, with 19 bases sitting between them. The CDR3 runs to 15 residues. PCR amplification relied on 60 Vbeta primers (plus 13 Jbeta primers). TCRdb's copy holds only in-frame clones and misses some; the assay was immunoSEQ multiplex PCR. The profile shows a few hundred thousand clones, roughly 91% of them singletons. This record comes from a study of cytomegalovirus exposure and HLA in healthy donors. Findings and limits, study-wide: Among the sequence variants, a highly shared cluster was likely an artifact of sequencing. It was assumed in the presence/absence analyses that sequencing depth was roughly uniform across donors. Diagnosis of cytomegalovirus status made by the classifier reportedly showed high specificity and sensitivity. A later analysis reportedly identified an Asian-associated ancestry cluster as carrying fewer N-insertions than the roughly 720-donor mean.

The clonotype was recovered from a girl aged 2 to 9 in good health and CMV-seronegative. The J gene is TRBJ2-7, the V gene TRBV7-2; D remains ambiguous. The sequenced material came from PBMCs. In nucleotides, the CDR3 is TGTGCCAGCAGCCGAGGCAGTGGGTGGGTGGACGAGCAGTACTTC. Its translation is CASSRGSGWVDEQYF.